This TCR beta chain was captured in a study of human T cells and chemical hapten exposure. Study in general: 2% DPC was applied to roughly 2 cm by roughly 2 cm of upper inner arm skin for sensitization. Patients additionally received therapeutic doses of diphenylcyclopropenone on the scalp once a week, and this continued throughout the roughly 26-week study.

Overall study findings and caveats: Relative to control repertoires, expanded TCRs gave rise to significantly more large CDR3 similarity clusters. With regard to DPC sensitization, TCRs above 1 in 1000 frequency did not change.

Each CDR3 protein gets one entry after TCRdb re-called the RACE reads with MiXCR. The data hold under 50,000 distinct CDR3 sequences, with more than 9% observed a single time. Time point indicated: patch test 3, about 24 weeks after DPC sensitization. As for treatment: therapeutic diphenylcyclopropenone sensitization with weekly scalp DPC. Whole blood that had not been fractionated was the source of extracted total RNA. Trimming pared 4 bases from V and 0 bases from J, leaving 10 bases between. The CDR3 length is 15 residues. Germline lookup yields CDR1 SQVTM and CDR2 ANQGSEA. This clonotype was observed a handful of times. Antigen unknown.

The TCR sequence derives from a man aged 45-65 years with alopecia areata. Some clones in this sample may be carry-over from other donors' samples. Sequences were derived from whole blood, sampled in connection with sensitization to the hapten diphenylcyclopropenone (DPC). The chain recombines TRBV29-1 with TRBJ2-6, with D unclear. The CDR3 bases are TGCAGCGTTGGTGTGGGAAGCTCTGGGGCCAACGTCCTGACTTTC. Translated: CSVGVGSSGANVLTF.